Listed below are T cell receptor beta chains from one sample, sequenced in a study of cytomegalovirus exposure and HLA in healthy donors. Here immunoSEQ multiplex PCR was the method, and the copy in TCRdb shows in-frame clones only, minus some. The sample records about 130,000 clones, roughly 72% being singletons. Specimen: PBMCs. Receptor source: a woman aged 50 to 60 in good health and CMV-seronegative. CDR3s include the opening cysteine and the closing phenylalanine or tryptophan. D genes are given only for firm matches. Some rows have no size entry. The others give once, few or many, or a class for an expanded clone.

few TRBD2 TRBJ2-7 TRBV28 CASSRLAGAGEQYF TGTGCCAGCAGTAGACTAGCGGGAGCGGGCGAGCAGTACTTC
. . TRBJ1-4 TRBV6-5 CASRGIQTRSEKLFF TGTGCCAGCAGGGGCATACAAACCCGGTCAGAAAAACTGTTTTTT
. TRBD2 TRBJ2-3 TRBV29-1 CSVLTSGVPRGYF TGCAGCGTTTTGACTAGCGGGGTGCCTCGCGGGTATTTT
. . TRBJ2-3 TRBV7-2 CASSSLTDTQYF TGTGCCAGCAGCTCCCTGACAGATACGCAGTATTTT
. TRBD1 TRBJ1-2 TRBV4-1 CASSAQTGCGYTF TGCGCCAGCAGCGCACAGACAGGGTGTGGCTACACCTTC
. . TRBJ2-7 TRBV5-5 CASSLRVLAYEQYF TGTGCCAGCAGCCTCCGGGTCCTCGCCTACGAGCAGTACTTC
. TRBD2 TRBJ2-1 TRBV2 CASSLAGVGYNEQFF TGTGCCAGCAGCTTAGCGGGGGTGGGCTACAATGAGCAGTTCTTC
once . TRBJ1-4 TRBV5-6 CASSSLQGTNEKLFF TGTGCCAGCAGCTCTCTACAGGGTACTAATGAAAAACTGTTTTTT
. TRBD1 TRBJ1-5 TRBV10-3 CAISAGTGGGRRNQPQHF TGTGCCATCAGCGCCGGGACAGGGGGCGGGCGGCGCAATCAGCCCCAGCATTTT
. . TRBJ2-3 TRBV10-2 CASSGGFRGTDTQYF TGCGCCAGCAGTGGTGGCTTCCGGGGCACAGATACGCAGTATTTT
. . TRBJ1-1 TRBV6-5 CASRRSKISKTEAFF TGCGCCAGCAGAAGATCTAAGATCTCCAAGACTGAAGCTTTCTTT
. TRBD1 TRBJ2-5 TRBV2 CASSATGRETQYF TGTGCCAGCAGTGCGACAGGGCGGGAGACCCAGTACTTC
. . TRBJ1-6 TRBV7-9 CASSSPGGGLVDSPLHF TGTGCCAGCAGTTCCCCGGGTGGGGGCCTCGTGGATTCACCCCTCCACTTT
. TRBD2 TRBJ2-1 TRBV7-3 CASSLNGGRADEQFF TGTGCCAGCAGCTTAAATGGCGGGAGGGCCGATGAGCAGTTCTTC
. . TRBJ2-2 TRBV6-1 CASSGQIQNTGELFF TGTGCCAGCAGTGGCCAGATCCAGAACACCGGGGAGCTGTTTTTT
few TRBD1 TRBJ1-1 TRBV5-6 CASSLGTGGMNTEAFF TGTGCCAGCAGCCTCGGGACAGGGGGCATGAACACTGAAGCTTTCTTT
. . TRBJ2-1 TRBV21-1 CASSTGQGNFSGEQFF TGTGCCAGCAGCACAGGACAGGGTAATTTTTCCGGTGAGCAGTTCTTC
. TRBD1 TRBJ1-6 TRBV6-5 CASSATGTGESPLHF TGTGCCAGCAGCGCTACCGGGACAGGGGAGTCACCCCTCCACTTT
. TRBD1 TRBJ1-2 TRBV6-5 CASSIGQGGGYTF TGTGCCAGCAGTATCGGACAGGGTGGTGGCTACACCTTC
few . TRBJ2-1 TRBV19 CASSLLGDEQFF TGTGCCAGTAGTCTACTAGGTGATGAGCAGTTCTTC
once TRBD1 TRBJ1-2 TRBV6-5 CASSRQGAEGGYTF TGTGCCAGCAGCAGACAGGGCGCTGAGGGTGGCTACACCTTC
. . TRBJ1-1 TRBV28 CASGVMIAGAVEAFF TGTGCCAGCGGGGTAATGATCGCTGGGGCGGTTGAAGCTTTCTTT
few TRBD1 TRBJ2-7 TRBV19 CASSISGTGAYEQYF TGTGCCAGTAGTATTTCCGGGACAGGGGCCTACGAGCAGTACTTC
. . TRBJ2-5 TRBV10-3 CAISETLAETQYF TGTGCCATCAGTGAGACATTAGCGGAGACCCAGTACTTC
. . TRBJ2-5 TRBV4-2 CASSQEVADRETQYF TGTGCCAGCAGCCAAGAAGTAGCAGATCGGGAGACCCAGTACTTC
. . TRBJ1-1 TRBV18 CASSLQGDGAFF TGTGCCAGCTCTCTACAGGGAGATGGCGCTTTCTTT
few . TRBJ1-5 TRBV11-2 CASSVGRGRSQPQHF TGTGCCAGCAGCGTCGGAAGAGGGAGGTCTCAGCCCCAGCATTTT
. TRBD1 TRBJ1-1 TRBV30 CAWSAPGQGVGTEAFF TGTGCCTGGAGTGCGCCCGGGCAGGGGGTTGGTACTGAAGCTTTCTTT
. . TRBJ1-5 TRBV5-5 CASSLGGGTLQPQHF TGTGCCAGCAGCCTTGGCGGGGGGACTTTACAACCCCAGCATTTT
. TRBD1 TRBJ1-5 TRBV2 CASRSGTGDQPQNF TGTGCCAGCAGGAGCGGGACAGGGGATCAGCCCCAGAATTTT
few . TRBJ1-1 TRBV6-5 CASIVATEAFF TGTGCCAGCATCGTGGCCACTGAAGCTTTCTTT
few TRBD1 TRBJ1-3 TRBV18 CASSLDRAFGNTIYF TGTGCCAGCTCCCTAGACAGGGCGTTCGGAAACACCATATATTTT
. . TRBJ2-5 TRBV6-6 CASSPKLDETQYF TGTGCCAGCAGCCCAAAGCTAGACGAGACCCAGTACTTC
. . TRBJ1-1 TRBV14 CASSLRETGISMIMDTEAFF TGTGCCAGCAGCTTACGGGAAACAGGGATATCTATGATCATGGACACTGAAGCTTTCTTT
. TRBD1 TRBJ2-7 TRBV5-5 CASSLEGQGHIYEQYF TGTGCCAGCAGCTTAGAGGGACAGGGACATATATACGAGCAGTACTTC
. TRBD2 TRBJ2-7 TRBV2 CASSVGGRTSGSYEQYF TGTGCCAGCAGTGTGGGGGGTAGGACTAGCGGGAGCTACGAGCAGTACTTC
. TRBD2 TRBJ2-1 TRBV7-7 CASSLGLAGHNEQFF TGTGCTAGCAGCTTAGGACTAGCGGGACACAATGAGCAGTTCTTC
. TRBD1 TRBJ1-6 TRBV19 CASSTLGQGADSPLHF TGTGCCAGTAGTACCCTCGGTCAGGGGGCGGATTCACCCCTCCACTTT
. TRBD1 TRBJ2-7 TRBV10-3 CATGQVSSYEQYF TGTGCCACAGGACAGGTTAGCTCCTACGAGCAGTACTTC
. . TRBJ1-2 TRBV4-2 CASSQDPGGANYGYTF TGTGCCAGCAGCCAAGATCCCGGGGGTGCTAACTATGGCTACACCTTC
. TRBD1 TRBJ1-1 TRBV4-2 CASRAGGSLNTEAFF TGTGCCAGCAGGGCAGGGGGTTCACTGAACACTGAAGCTTTCTTT
. TRBD1 TRBJ1-5 TRBV25-1 CASSEGGQGDQPQHF TGTGCCAGCAGTGAAGGGGGACAGGGTGATCAGCCCCAGCATTTT
. . TRBJ1-5 TRBV19 CANARGAGNQPQHF TGTGCCAATGCGCGGGGGGCAGGCAATCAGCCCCAGCATTTT
. TRBD1 TRBJ2-7 TRBV18 CASSPGQDYEQYF TGTGCCAGCTCACCGGGACAGGACTACGAGCAGTACTTC
. TRBD1 TRBJ1-1 TRBV7-9 CASSLDGDREAFF TGTGCCAGCAGCTTAGACGGGGACAGAGAAGCTTTCTTT
few . TRBJ1-5 TRBV6-5 CASRLSLENQPQHF TGTGCCAGCAGGTTGTCCTTGGAGAATCAGCCCCAGCATTTT
. . TRBJ1-4 TRBV6-6 CASSYGATNEKLFF TGTGCCAGCAGTTACGGAGCAACTAATGAAAAACTGTTTTTT
. TRBD1 TRBJ2-7 TRBV29-1 CSVEGTGIAYEQYF TGCAGCGTTGAAGGGACAGGGATTGCCTACGAGCAGTACTTC
. TRBD2 TRBJ2-3 TRBV5-1 CASSLGGTSGTDTQYF TGCGCCAGCAGCTTGGGGGGGACTAGCGGCACAGATACGCAGTATTTT
few . TRBJ1-2 TRBV6-1 CASRTEGPLGGYTF TGTGCCAGCAGGACCGAGGGTCCCTTAGGCGGCTACACCTTC
once . TRBJ1-2 TRBV1 CTSSPNAGTGYTF TGCACCAGCAGCCCAAACGCGGGCACAGGCTACACCTTC
. TRBD1 TRBJ2-5 TRBV28 CASSFRQGARETQYF TGTGCCAGCAGTTTCCGGCAGGGGGCGCGAGAGACCCAGTACTTC
. . TRBJ2-5 TRBV5-1 CASSFATSPPETQYF TGCGCCAGCAGCTTTGCCACTAGCCCGCCTGAGACCCAGTACTTC
. . TRBJ2-2 TRBV7-2 CASSLPQAQGITGELFF TGTGCCAGCAGCTTACCCCAGGCACAGGGCATCACCGGGGAGCTGTTTTTT